The present TCR beta chain was sequenced within a study of T cells after yellow fever vaccination. Study-level points and caveats: The booster response re-showed most primary clones: around 96% CD4, approximately 86% CD8. It was a weaker secondary response, yet one that peaked faster, at day 5 versus 15.

Conversion of TCR transcripts into cDNA relied on 5'RACE template switching, which added a universal primer site and UMIs. TCRdb passed the 5' RACE reads through MiXCR, listing each CDR3 protein once. This table holds some 260,000 distinct CDR3 sequences, roughly 5.2% found once. Germline-derived CDR1 and CDR2 are ENHRY and SYGVKD. The CDR3 extends over 14 amino acids. Trimming took 8 bases from V and 2 from J, leaving 14 bases between them. Of note for this clonotype: The antigen is unknown.

The sequenced sample was CD4+ T cells sorted from PBMCs, obtained on the day of the yellow fever booster vaccination. The chain carries TRBV10-3 and TRBJ2-3; no definite D call. The TCR sequence derives from a young man who received the YFV17D yellow fever vaccine. The CDR3 bases are TGTGCCATCGCCTTGGGGTCGGACACAGATACGCAGTATTTT. Its protein product is CAIALGSDTDTQYF.